Presented here are 28 T cell receptor beta chains from one specimen sequenced in a study of cytomegalovirus exposure and HLA in healthy donors. Amplification used 60 Vbeta primers and 13 Jbeta primers. This table comes from immunoSEQ multiplex PCR, and its TCRdb copy is limited to in-frame clones, with some not included. The sample records more than 80,000 clones, approximately 80% being singletons. The sample consisted of PBMCs. The receptors here all came from a female donor in good health and CMV-seropositive.

The rearrangement links TRBV6-5 to TRBJ1-2; the D is unclear. This CDR3 spans 15 amino acids. The ends were cut back, 0 bases at V and 8 bases at J, with 16 bases in the middle. The V gene's germline CDR1 is MNHEY and CDR2 SVGAGI. CDR3 coding DNA: TGTGCCAGCAGTTACTCGAGTCGGTCCGCCCGGGGCTACACCTTC. It yields the protein CASSYSSRSARGYTF.

The chain recombines TRBV6-6 with TRBJ2-3; 7 bases match TRBD1. J lost 7 bases, V lost 6 bases, and 10 bases had no gene match. Germline V gene lookup returns CDR1 MNHNY and CDR2 SVGAGI (reference sequence). The CDR3 has 14 residues. CDR3 residues: CASRPPQQGNTQYF. In DNA, the CDR3 is TGTGCCAGCAGGCCACCTCAACAGGGGAATACGCAGTATTTT.

Written as DNA, the CDR3 is TGCGCCAGCAGGTACAGGGACAATAATGAAAAACTGTTTTTT. This codes for CASRYRDNNEKLFF. The rearrangement joins TRBV5-1 to TRBJ1-4; possible D gene TRBD1, 6 bases. The V gene lost 5 bases and the J gene lost 4 bases, with 12 bases spanning the gap. CDR3 length equals 14 residues. The germline V gene has CDR1 SGHRS and CDR2 YFSETQ.

The rearrangement uses TRBV7-6 and TRBJ2-7, with a tentative D call TRBD2 (6 bases). CDR3 length equals 13 residues. Trimming shortened V by 4 bases and J by 5 bases, and 12 bases separated the two germline ends. Germline V lookup: CDR1 SGHVS, CDR2 FNYEAQ. The CDR3 protein is CASSWGDGDEQYF. For the CDR3, the DNA is TGTGCCAGCAGCTGGGGGGATGGGGACGAGCAGTACTTC. Full variable domain (rest looked up from reference TRBV7-6 and TRBJ2-7): GAGVSQSPRYKVTKRGQDVALRCDPISGHVSLYWYRQALGQGPEFLTYFNYEAQQDKSGLPNDRFSAERPEGSISTLTIQRTEQRDSAMYRCASSWGDGDEQYFGPGTRLTVT.

The V call is TRBV7-8, the J call TRBJ2-3, with D perhaps matching TRBD2 (6 bases). V gave up 5 bases and J gave up 7 bases, with 22 bases separating them. Germline values: CDR1 SGHVS, CDR2 FQNEAQ. This CDR3 is 16 amino acids long. The CDR3 nucleotides are TGTGCCAGCAGCATAGAGGCCATGGGGCTAGCGAATACGCAGTATTTT. Residues: CASSIEAMGLANTQYF.

The chain has TRBV19 and TRBJ1-5; 8 nucleotides line up with TRBD1. The trim removed 5 bases at V and 3 bases at J, leaving 6 bases unmatched. Germline CDR1 is LNHDA and CDR2 is SQIVND (reference sequence). This CDR3 contains 15 residues. CDR3 loop: CASSARDRNNQPQHF. CDR3 coding DNA: TGTGCCAGTAGTGCCCGGGACAGGAACAATCAGCCCCAGCATTTT.

The chain carries TRBV6-1 and TRBJ2-7, with TRBD1 matching 10 bases. Germline CDR1 MNHNS, CDR2 SASEGT. The CDR3 spans 15 residues. The V segment lost 8 bases and the J segment 4 bases; nucleotides outside the gene matches: 11. The CDR3 DNA reads TGTGCCAGCGCTCAAAGACAGGGGGCTTTGTACGAGCAGTACTTC. It codes for CASAQRQGALYEQYF.

This clone showed up just once. The chain joins TRBV10-1 to TRBJ2-4; the D gene is possibly TRBD2 (5 bases). From germline, CDR1 is WNHNN and CDR2 SYGVQD (reference sequence). With 3 bases removed from V and 1 base from J, the gap between germline ends came to 10 bases. This CDR3 has 15 amino acids. CDR3 residues: CASSDLRAAKNIQYF. In nucleotides, the CDR3 is TGCGCCAGCAGTGACCTGAGGGCCGCCAAAAACATTCAGTACTTC.

V is TRBV5-1 and J is TRBJ2-7; 9 bases align to TRBD2. The CDR3 is 16 residues long. The trim removed 7 bases at V and 0 bases at J, leaving 11 bases unmatched. Germline-derived CDR1 and CDR2 are SGHRS and YFSETQ. The CDR3 loop is CASQRGDSADSYEQYF. DNA of the CDR3: TGCGCCAGCCAGCGGGGGGACAGTGCCGACTCCTACGAGCAGTACTTC.

The V call is TRBV11-2, the J call TRBJ2-1; TRBD2 is a possible D gene (6 bases). CDR3 size: 13 residues. V lost 7 bases, J lost 8 bases, and 15 bases lay in between. The germline CDR1 and CDR2 sequences are SGHAT and FQNNGV. CDR3 sequence: CASNQGGIDEQFF. CDR3 DNA sequence: TGTGCCAGCAACCAAGGCGGGATTGATGAGCAGTTCTTC.

The chain couples TRBV7-9 to TRBJ1-2; the D is unclear. Trimming removed 5 bases from V and 1 base from J, with 14 bases in between. Germline V CDR1 and CDR2: SEHNR, FQNEAQ (reference sequence). CDR3 size: 15 residues. The CDR3 DNA reads as TGTGCCAGCAGCAGAAGCGGACGGATTAACTATGGCTACACCTTC. Its protein is CASSRSGRINYGYTF. Together with reference TRBV7-9 and TRBJ1-2, the CDR3 gives the full variable domain: DTGVSQNPRHKITKRGQNVTFRCDPISEHNRLYWYRQTLGQGPEFLTYFQNEAQLEKSRLLSDRFSAERPKGSFSTLEIQRTEQGDSAMYLCASSRSGRINYGYTFGSGTRLTVV.

This chain connects TRBV27 to TRBJ2-2; the match to TRBD1 covers 9 bases. The CDR3 totals 16 residues. Germline CDR1 and CDR2: MNHEY and SMNVEV (reference sequence). V was clipped by 1 base and J by 6 bases; unmatched bases: 6. CDR3 amino acids: CASSLWWTGESGELFF. The CDR3 DNA sequence: TGTGCCAGCAGTTTATGGTGGACAGGGGAGTCCGGGGAGCTGTTTTTT.

CDR3 bases: TGCGCCAGCAGCTTGGTTATGGCTAGCGGTAGGAGAACGGATGAGCAGTTCTTC. It specifies CASSLVMASGRRTDEQFF. The J gene is TRBJ2-1, the V gene TRBV5-1; 7 bases agree with TRBD2. The CDR3 totals 18 residues. V dropped 0 bases and J dropped 8; count of bases not matched to a gene: 17. Germline values: CDR1 SGHRS, CDR2 YFSETQ.

J is TRBJ1-2 and V is TRBV5-5; D not certain. Trimming left V 0 bases short and J 5 bases short, with 8 bases between. Germline assignment: CDR1 SGHKS and CDR2 YYEKEE (reference sequence). The CDR3 runs to 13 residues. CDR3 region: CASSLDSSYGYTF. CDR3 nucleotides: TGTGCCAGCAGCTTGGACAGCAGTTATGGCTACACCTTC. Drawing the rest from reference TRBV5-5 and TRBJ1-2, the complete variable domain is DAGVTQSPTHLIKTRGQQVTLRCSPISGHKSVSWYQQVLGQGPQFIFQYYEKEERGRGNFPDRFSARQFPNYSSELNVNALLLGDSALYLCASSLDSSYGYTFGSGTRLTVV.

The rearrangement uses TRBV7-9 and TRBJ1-1, with no clear D. The CDR3 has 16 amino acids. Germline CDR1 SEHNR, CDR2 FQNEAQ (reference sequence). V lost 5 bases, J lost 1 base, and 17 bases lay in between. For the CDR3, the DNA is TGTGCCAGCAGCCCTCTGTCTAGCCAGAGGAACACTGAAGCTTTCTTT. The encoded protein is CASSPLSSQRNTEAFF.

This clone was counted a few times. The chain has TRBV2 and TRBJ2-7; 9 bases match TRBD2. CDR1 is SNHLY and CDR2 is FYNNEI in the germline V gene. V lost 8 bases and J lost 0; bases outside the gene matches: 5. The CDR3 spans 14 residues. CDR3 residues: CASGWTSVSYEQYF. The CDR3 nucleotides are TGTGCCAGCGGGTGGACTAGCGTCTCCTACGAGCAGTACTTC.

This chain joins TRBV2 and TRBJ1-5; a weak D match, TRBD1 (6 bases). V was trimmed by 8 bases and J by 0 bases, leaving 17 bases between them. Germline V gene sequence: CDR1 SNHLY, CDR2 FYNNEI. The CDR3 has 16 residues. The CDR3 sequence is CASQWDIQYSNQPQHF. For the CDR3, the DNA is TGTGCCAGCCAATGGGACATTCAGTATAGCAATCAGCCCCAGCATTTT.

V gene TRBV10-1 combines with J gene TRBJ2-2; the match to TRBD2 covers 11 bases. The CDR3 length is 16 residues. Per germline, CDR1 WNHNN and CDR2 SYGVQD (reference sequence). The junction had 5 bases not matched to a gene; V was cut back by 8 bases and J by 0 bases. CDR3 sequence: CASASGGRSNTGELFF. The CDR3, as DNA: TGCGCCAGCGCTAGCGGGGGGAGATCGAACACCGGGGAGCTGTTTTTT.

V usage is TRBV9 and J usage is TRBJ1-4; 8 bases agree with TRBD1. CDR3 length: 15 residues. V gave up 3 bases and J gave up 8 bases; unmatched junction bases: 9. Germline lookup yields CDR1 SGDLS and CDR2 YYNGEE. CDR3 loop: CASSEDRGPREKLFF. Written as DNA, the CDR3 is TGTGCCAGCAGCGAAGACAGGGGTCCTCGGGAAAAACTGTTTTTT.

This clone appeared a few times. Other DNA sequences in this sample translate to the same CDR3. This rearrangement joins TRBV18 to TRBJ2-7; TRBD1 is a possible D gene (6 bases). V dropped 3 bases and J dropped 2 bases, with 8 bases sitting between them. Germline CDR1 is KGHSH and CDR2 is LQKENI. The CDR3 runs 13 residues. CDR3 residues: CASSPGQPYEQYF. The CDR3 DNA follows: TGTGCCAGCTCACCCGGACAGCCCTACGAGCAGTACTTC.

To note about this clone: Relative to the germline gene, one junction end is altered; a read error may explain this. This chain joins TRBV19 and TRBJ1-5; 7 bases line up with TRBD1. The CDR3 is 14 amino acids. Germline loops: CDR1 LNHDA, CDR2 SQIVND (reference sequence). CDR3 protein: CASSDRVGNRPQHF. The CDR3 DNA sequence: TGTGCCAGTAGCGACAGGGTAGGCAATCGGCCCCAGCATTTT. Full variable domain (missing parts from reference TRBV19 and TRBJ1-5): DGGITQSPKYLFRKEGQNVTLSCEQNLNHDAMYWYRQDPGQGLRLIYYSQIVNDFQKGDIAEGYSVSREKKESFPLTVTSAQKNPTAFYLCASSDRVGNRPQHFGDGTRLSIL.

The chain employs TRBV7-8 and TRBJ2-1; 12 positions agree with TRBD2. The V segment lost 0 bases and the J segment 9 bases; nucleotides outside the gene matches: 6. The CDR3 is made up of 16 amino acids. From germline, CDR1 is SGHVS and CDR2 FQNEAQ. Here the CDR3 reads CASSLASPSGRGEQFF. The DNA of the CDR3 is TGTGCCAGCAGCTTAGCGAGCCCTAGCGGGAGGGGTGAGCAGTTCTTC.

V usage is TRBV9 and J usage is TRBJ1-4; 9 bases agree with TRBD1. CDR3 size: 14 residues. Germline V gene sequence: CDR1 SGDLS, CDR2 YYNGEE. The V and J ends lost 3 bases and 8 bases, in that order; junction bases with no gene match: 5. DNA of the CDR3: TGTGCCAGCAGCGCCGGGACAGGGTTCGAAAAACTGTTTTTT. Its translation: CASSAGTGFEKLFF.

V gene TRBV11-2 combines with J gene TRBJ1-1, with 8 positions matching TRBD1. The CDR3 has 15 residues. In germline, CDR1 is SGHAT, CDR2 FQNNGV. J was trimmed by 4 bases and V by 6 bases; bases with no gene match: 10. CDR3 coding DNA: TGTGCCAGCAGGCGGACAGGGTTCTATGTCACTGAAGCTTTCTTT. It codes for CASRRTGFYVTEAFF. The full variable domain, with the rest looked up from reference TRBV11-2 and TRBJ1-1, is EAGVAQSPRYKIIEKRQSVAFWCNPISGHATLYWYQQILGQGPKLLIQFQNNGVVDDSQLPKDRFSAERLKGVDSTLKIQPAKLEDSAVYLCASRRTGFYVTEAFFGQGTRLTVV.

On this clone: The identical CDR3 is also encoded by other nucleotide sequences in the sample. V usage is TRBV6-5 and J usage is TRBJ1-2, with D hard to call. The germline V and J ends were trimmed by 2 bases and 2 bases, with 6 bases remaining between them. Germline CDR1 MNHEY, CDR2 SVGAGI. The CDR3 loop spans 13 amino acids. The CDR3 DNA follows: TGTGCCAGCAGTTACGGCCAAAACTATGGCTACACCTTC. Its protein is CASSYGQNYGYTF.

J is TRBJ2-5 and V is TRBV10-3; 12 nucleotides agree with TRBD2. The CDR3 consists of 13 residues. V lost 10 bases, J lost 5 bases, and 5 bases stayed unmatched. Germline values: CDR1 ENHRY, CDR2 SYGVKD. The CDR3 region has the DNA TGTGCCACCGGACTAGCGGGACGGGAGACCCAGTACTTC. The encoded protein is CATGLAGRETQYF.

The chain couples TRBV19 to TRBJ2-1; the match to TRBD1 covers 7 bases. Germline CDR1 and CDR2: LNHDA and SQIVND (reference sequence). Unmatched junction bases numbered 3, after V lost 7 bases and J lost 0 bases. CDR3 length: 14 residues. CDR3 protein: CASNPGGSYNEQFF. CDR3 DNA: TGTGCCAGTAACCCAGGGGGCTCCTACAATGAGCAGTTCTTC.

CDR3 DNA: TGTGCCAGCAGCAAGGGGACTAGCGGGAGGGAAGCCAAAAACATTCAGTACTTC. It specifies CASSKGTSGREAKNIQYF. V and J are TRBV28 and TRBJ2-4; 16 nucleotides align to TRBD2. J gave up 0 bases and V 6 bases, and 5 bases lay outside the gene matches. CDR3 length equals 18 residues. The germline CDR1 and CDR2 sequences are MDHEN and SYDVKM.